This is a list of T cell receptor beta chains from one sample in a study of blood T cell repertoires in COVID-19. Repertoires were generated with immunoSEQ multiplex PCR, while TCRdb's copy carries only in-frame clones and drops some. The sample yields some 30,000 clones, roughly 90% seen once. The sequenced sample consisted of peripheral blood. The receptors stem from a human donor in a cohort sampled during active COVID-19. Both conserved end residues are part of each CDR3. D genes are given only for firm matches. The size field is filled for only some rows; it gives once, few, many or a size class.

D | J | size | V | CDR3 | DNA
TRBD2 | TRBJ2-6 | NA | TRBV6-5 | CASRLAGGANVLTF | TGTGCCAGCAGACTAGCGGGTGGGGCCAACGTCCTGACTTTC
NA | TRBJ2-7 | once | TRBV11-1 | CASSLRPGADYEQYF | TGTGCCAGCAGCCTAAGACCAGGGGCCGACTACGAGCAGTACTTC
NA | TRBJ1-4 | NA | TRBV11-1 | CASSYRRSGTNEKLFF | TGTGCCAGCAGCTATCGCCGCTCCGGGACTAATGAAAAACTGTTTTTT
NA | TRBJ2-7 | few | TRBV10-3 | CAISGDGRAYEQYF | TGTGCCATCAGTGGGGATGGCAGGGCCTACGAGCAGTACTTC
NA | TRBJ1-4 | NA | TRBV5-1 | CASSLGEGSEVLFF | TGCGCCAGCAGCTTGGGAGAGGGCTCCGAAGTGCTGTTTTTT
TRBD2 | TRBJ2-7 | NA | TRBV28 | CASSLVLAGVEQYF | TGTGCCAGCAGTTTAGTACTAGCGGGGGTCGAGCAGTACTTC
NA | TRBJ2-3 | NA | TRBV3-1/TRBV3-2 | CASSLIGLDTQYF | TGTGCCAGCAGCCTCATAGGACTAGATACGCAGTATTTT
TRBD1 | TRBJ1-5 | once | TRBV7-9 | CASSSGQSNQPQHF | TGTGCCAGCAGCTCGGGACAGAGCAATCAGCCCCAGCATTTT
TRBD1 | TRBJ1-4 | NA | TRBV5-4 | CAWGQTATNEKLFF | TGTGCCTGGGGACAGACCGCAACTAATGAAAAACTGTTTTTT
TRBD1 | TRBJ2-5 | NA | TRBV5-1 | CASSSGQEETQYF | TGCGCCAGCAGCTCGGGACAGGAAGAGACCCAGTACTTC
TRBD1 | TRBJ1-3 | NA | TRBV3-1/TRBV3-2 | CASNNRDRDSGNTIYF | TGTGCCAGCAACAACCGGGACAGGGACTCTGGAAACACCATATATTTT
NA | TRBJ1-2 | NA | TRBV28 | CASSFPTGANYGYTF | TGTGCCAGCAGTTTTCCGACAGGTGCTAACTATGGCTACACCTTC
TRBD2 | TRBJ2-5 | NA | TRBV23-1 | CASSLSWGGETQYF | TGCGCCAGCAGTCTTAGTTGGGGGGGGGAGACCCAGTACTTC
TRBD1 | TRBJ1-1 | NA | TRBV10-3 | CAISELGGQGTEAFF | TGTGCCATCAGTGAATTGGGGGGACAGGGGACTGAAGCTTTCTTT
TRBD1 | TRBJ2-1 | few | TRBV2 | CAGSGQGAYNEQFF | TGTGCCGGCAGCGGACAGGGGGCCTACAATGAGCAGTTCTTC
TRBD1 | TRBJ1-5 | NA | TRBV19 | CASSRINSNRGRVQPQHF | TGTGCCAGTAGTCGTATTAATTCGAACAGGGGGCGGGTTCAGCCCCAGCATTTT
NA | TRBJ1-5 | once | TRBV4-1 | CASSQGWGRDQPQHF | TGCGCCAGCAGCCAAGGTTGGGGCCGGGATCAGCCCCAGCATTTT
NA | TRBJ1-1 | NA | TRBV10-2 | CASSKTGENTEAFF | TGCGCCAGCAGTAAGACCGGGGAGAACACTGAAGCTTTCTTT
TRBD1 | TRBJ2-7 | few | TRBV19 | CASTHPLQGYEQYF | TGTGCCAGTACCCACCCCTTACAGGGGTACGAGCAGTACTTC
TRBD1 | TRBJ1-2 | NA | TRBV11-2 | CASSLDGTGLYGYTF | TGTGCCAGCAGCTTAGATGGGACAGGGCTTTATGGCTACACCTTC
TRBD2 | TRBJ2-3 | NA | TRBV15 | CATSRPGTSGGDTQYF | TGTGCCACCAGCAGGCCCGGGACTAGCGGGGGCGATACGCAGTATTTT
NA | TRBJ2-7 | NA | TRBV5-8 | CASSLSTGPSYEQYF | TGTGCCAGCAGCTTGAGTACAGGCCCCTCCTACGAGCAGTACTTC
NA | TRBJ2-3 | NA | TRBV18 | CASSPGQPGTQYF | TGTGCCAGCTCACCAGGGCAGCCAGGGACGCAGTATTTT
NA | TRBJ2-3 | NA | TRBV24-1 | CATSDGGTDTQYF | TGTGCCACCAGTGATGGAGGGACAGATACGCAGTATTTT
TRBD1 | TRBJ2-2 | NA | TRBV5-4 | CASSFRDRFTGELFF | TGTGCCAGCAGTTTCCGGGACAGATTCACCGGGGAGCTGTTTTTT
TRBD1 | TRBJ1-2 | NA | TRBV10-3 | CAISERQGAYANYGYTF | TGTGCCATCAGTGAGCGACAGGGGGCCTACGCTAACTATGGCTACACCTTC
TRBD1 | TRBJ1-1 | NA | TRBV5-4 | CASSETGGKDTEAFF | TGTGCCAGCAGCGAGACAGGGGGCAAGGACACTGAAGCTTTCTTT
NA | TRBJ2-4 | once | TRBV5-6 | CASSLVAGDKNIQYF | TGTGCCAGCAGCTTGGTAGCCGGGGACAAAAACATTCAGTACTTC
TRBD2 | TRBJ2-3 | NA | TRBV3-1/TRBV3-2 | CATRAGVGADTQYF | TGTGCGACCCGAGCGGGGGTTGGGGCAGATACGCAGTATTTT
NA | TRBJ1-1 | NA | TRBV16 | CASSQWLEGDTEAFF | TGTGCCAGCAGCCAATGGCTCGAAGGGGACACTGAAGCTTTCTTT
NA | TRBJ2-2 | NA | TRBV29-1 | CSVEGAGHTGELFF | TGCAGCGTTGAGGGGGCTGGGCACACCGGGGAGCTGTTTTTT
TRBD2 | TRBJ2-3 | NA | TRBV4-3 | CASSQDLGLAGRTSTDTQYF | TGCGCCAGCAGCCAAGATCTAGGGCTAGCGGGTCGGACTAGCACAGATACGCAGTATTTT
NA | TRBJ1-4 | NA | TRBV5-1 | CASSQGGSATNEKLFF | TGCGCCAGCAGCCAGGGAGGCTCTGCAACTAATGAAAAACTGTTTTTT
NA | TRBJ1-1 | NA | TRBV6-6 | CASKGGGLNTEAFF | TGTGCCAGCAAAGGGGGGGGCCTGAACACTGAAGCTTTCTTT
TRBD1 | TRBJ1-6 | NA | TRBV6-4 | CASSEQGGNSPLHF | TGTGCCAGCAGTGAACAGGGGGGGAATTCACCCCTCCACTTT
TRBD1 | TRBJ2-1 | NA | TRBV5-1 | CASSSSTGAHNEQFF | TGCGCCAGCAGCTCCTCCACAGGGGCCCACAATGAGCAGTTCTTC
TRBD2 | TRBJ2-1 | NA | TRBV9 | CASSAGTSGGQDNEQFF | TGTGCCAGCAGCGCTGGGACTAGCGGGGGGCAAGACAATGAGCAGTTCTTC
TRBD1 | TRBJ1-1 | NA | TRBV3-1/TRBV3-2 | CASSQPLTGANTEAFF | TGTGCCAGCAGCCAACCCCTGACAGGGGCGAACACTGAAGCTTTCTTT